This is a list of T cell receptor beta chains from one sample in a study of blood T cell repertoires in COVID-19. Sequencing used immunoSEQ multiplex PCR; TCRdb keeps in-frame clones, though not all of them. This sample has about 74,000 clones, with roughly four fifths found just once. The sample taken for sequencing was peripheral blood. Receptor source: a human donor in a cohort sampled during active COVID-19. Both conserved end residues are part of each CDR3. A D gene is named only where the DNA matches it firmly. Clone size is not always given. Where it is, it says once, few, many or a class for expanded clones.

v_gene: TRBV7-9
j_gene: TRBJ2-7
d_gene: .
abundance: .
CDR3nt: TGTGCCAGCAGCTTCCCGGGAACCTACGAGCAGTACTTC
CDR3aa: CASSFPGTYEQYF

v_gene: TRBV5-6
j_gene: TRBJ2-7
d_gene: .
abundance: .
CDR3nt: TGTGCCAGCAGCTTGTTGACAGGCGAGCAGTACTTC
CDR3aa: CASSLLTGEQYF

v_gene: TRBV19
j_gene: TRBJ1-5
d_gene: TRBD1
abundance: .
CDR3nt: TGTGCCAGTAGTATAGGGGCAGGGGGTCAGCCCCAGCATTTT
CDR3aa: CASSIGAGGQPQHF

v_gene: TRBV5-4
j_gene: TRBJ2-2
d_gene: .
abundance: few
CDR3nt: TGTGCCAGCAGCTTGGCCTGGAACACCGGGGAGCTGTTTTTT
CDR3aa: CASSLAWNTGELFF

v_gene: TRBV4-3
j_gene: TRBJ2-3
d_gene: TRBD2
abundance: .
CDR3nt: TGCGCCAGCAGCCAAAGAAGCGGGGGCCTCACAGATACGCAGTATTTT
CDR3aa: CASSQRSGGLTDTQYF

v_gene: TRBV27
j_gene: TRBJ1-1
d_gene: .
abundance: .
CDR3nt: TGTGCCAGCAGTTTATTGGGGGGAGTGGACACTGAAGCTTTCTTT
CDR3aa: CASSLLGGVDTEAFF

v_gene: TRBV5-6
j_gene: TRBJ2-1
d_gene: .
abundance: .
CDR3nt: TGTGCCAGCAGTTATGCCGTCGACCGGGGGTCTTACAATGAGCAGTTCTTC
CDR3aa: CASSYAVDRGSYNEQFF

v_gene: TRBV18
j_gene: TRBJ1-2
d_gene: .
abundance: .
CDR3nt: TGTGCCAGCTCATCCACACCGGCGGCTAAGGGCTACACCTTC
CDR3aa: CASSSTPAAKGYTF

v_gene: TRBV5-1
j_gene: TRBJ2-5
d_gene: TRBD2
abundance: .
CDR3nt: TGCGCCAGCAGCTTCCGGACTAGCGGGGCCCAAGAGACCCAGTACTTC
CDR3aa: CASSFRTSGAQETQYF

v_gene: TRBV9
j_gene: TRBJ2-1
d_gene: TRBD2
abundance: .
CDR3nt: TGTGCCAGCAGCGTAGTCGCGGGGGGGCCCAATGAGCAGTTCTTC
CDR3aa: CASSVVAGGPNEQFF

v_gene: TRBV18
j_gene: TRBJ1-5
d_gene: .
abundance: .
CDR3nt: TGTGCCAGCTCACCGGGCGTGGGGGCGAGCAATCAGCCCCAGCATTTT
CDR3aa: CASSPGVGASNQPQHF

v_gene: TRBV7-9
j_gene: TRBJ1-6
d_gene: TRBD1
abundance: .
CDR3nt: TGTGCCAGCAGCATTACTGGACAGGGGGGTTATTATAATTCACCCCTCCACTTT
CDR3aa: CASSITGQGGYYNSPLHF

v_gene: TRBV5-1
j_gene: TRBJ1-3
d_gene: TRBD1
abundance: .
CDR3nt: TGCGCCAGCAGCTCACCAGACAGGGCGGCGGGAAACACCATATATTTT
CDR3aa: CASSSPDRAAGNTIYF

v_gene: TRBV12-2
j_gene: TRBJ2-3
d_gene: .
abundance: .
CDR3nt: TGTGCAAGTCGCTCAACCTCTAGCGGGGGTCACGGGGATACGCAGTATTTT
CDR3aa: CASRSTSSGGHGDTQYF

v_gene: TRBV21-1
j_gene: TRBJ1-2
d_gene: .
abundance: .
CDR3nt: TGTGCCAGCAGCGTTCGTGAGACAGATCCTAACTATGGCTACACCTTC
CDR3aa: CASSVRETDPNYGYTF

v_gene: TRBV5-1
j_gene: TRBJ2-3
d_gene: TRBD1
abundance: .
CDR3nt: TGCGCCAGCAGCTTCGGACAGGGAGGTATCACAGATACGCAGTATTTT
CDR3aa: CASSFGQGGITDTQYF